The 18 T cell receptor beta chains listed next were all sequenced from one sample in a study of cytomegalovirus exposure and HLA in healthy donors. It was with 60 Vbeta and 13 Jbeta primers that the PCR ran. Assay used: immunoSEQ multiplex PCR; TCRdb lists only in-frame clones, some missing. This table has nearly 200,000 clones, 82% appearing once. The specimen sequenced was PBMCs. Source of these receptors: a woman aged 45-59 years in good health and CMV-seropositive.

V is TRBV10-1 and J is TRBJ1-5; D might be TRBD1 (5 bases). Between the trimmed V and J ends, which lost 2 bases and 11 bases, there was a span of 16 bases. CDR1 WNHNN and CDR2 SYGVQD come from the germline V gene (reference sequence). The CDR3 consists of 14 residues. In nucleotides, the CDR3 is TGCGCCAGCAGTGAGGGAGGGGCTGCCGAGTCCCAGCATTTT. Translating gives CASSEGGAAESQHF.

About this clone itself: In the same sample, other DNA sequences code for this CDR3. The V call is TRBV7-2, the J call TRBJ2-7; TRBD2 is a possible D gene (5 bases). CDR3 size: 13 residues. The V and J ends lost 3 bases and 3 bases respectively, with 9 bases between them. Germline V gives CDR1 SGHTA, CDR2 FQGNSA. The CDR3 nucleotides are TGTGCCAGCAGCTTCGGACGGGACTACGAGCAGTACTTC. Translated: CASSFGRDYEQYF.

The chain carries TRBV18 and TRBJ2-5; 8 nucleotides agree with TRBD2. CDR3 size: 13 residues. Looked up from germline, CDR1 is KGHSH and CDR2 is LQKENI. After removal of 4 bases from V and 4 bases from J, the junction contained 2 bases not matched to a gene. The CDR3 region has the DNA TGTGCCAGCTCACAGCGGGAGTCAGAGACCCAGTACTTC. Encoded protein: CASSQRESETQYF.

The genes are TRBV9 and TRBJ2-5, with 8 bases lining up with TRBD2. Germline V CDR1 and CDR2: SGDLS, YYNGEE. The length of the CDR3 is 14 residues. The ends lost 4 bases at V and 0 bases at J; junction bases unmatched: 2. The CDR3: CASSRGGYQETQYF. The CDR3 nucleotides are TGTGCCAGCAGCCGCGGGGGGTACCAAGAGACCCAGTACTTC.

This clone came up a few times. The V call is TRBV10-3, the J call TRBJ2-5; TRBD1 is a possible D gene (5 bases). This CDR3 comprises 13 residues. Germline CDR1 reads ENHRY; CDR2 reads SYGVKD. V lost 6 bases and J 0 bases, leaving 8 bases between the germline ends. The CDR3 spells CAISQGYQETQYF. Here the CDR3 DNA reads TGTGCCATCAGCCAGGGATACCAAGAGACCCAGTACTTC.

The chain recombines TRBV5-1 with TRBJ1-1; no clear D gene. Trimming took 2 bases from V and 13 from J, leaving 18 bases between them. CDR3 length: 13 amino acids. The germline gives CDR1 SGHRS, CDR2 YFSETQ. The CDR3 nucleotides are TGCGCCAGCAGCTTCCTGGAGGGCTCGAGTGGTTTCTTT. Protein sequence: CASSFLEGSSGFF. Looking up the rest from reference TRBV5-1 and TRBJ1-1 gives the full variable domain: KAGVTQTPRYLIKTRGQQVTLSCSPISGHRSVSWYQQTPGQGLQFLFEYFSETQRNKGNFPGRFSGRQFSNSRSEMNVSTLELGDSALYLCASSFLEGSSGFFGQGTRLTVV.

CDR3 protein: CATSRDRDTPRVDTQYF. The DNA of the CDR3 is TGTGCCACCAGCAGAGACCGGGACACCCCGCGAGTAGATACGCAGTATTTT. This chain joins TRBV15 and TRBJ2-3; a possible D gene is TRBD1 (6 bases). The germline gives CDR1 LNHNV, CDR2 YYDKDF (reference sequence). The CDR3 consists of 17 residues. The germline V and J ends were trimmed by 0 bases and 5 bases, with 18 bases remaining between them.

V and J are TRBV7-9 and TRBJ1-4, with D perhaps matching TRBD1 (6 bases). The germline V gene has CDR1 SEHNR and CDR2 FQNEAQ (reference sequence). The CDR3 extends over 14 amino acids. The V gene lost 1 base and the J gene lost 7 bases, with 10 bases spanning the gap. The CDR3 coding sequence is TGTGCCAGCAGCTTAGGGGGGCTCGGTGAAAAACTGTTTTTT. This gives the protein CASSLGGLGEKLFF.

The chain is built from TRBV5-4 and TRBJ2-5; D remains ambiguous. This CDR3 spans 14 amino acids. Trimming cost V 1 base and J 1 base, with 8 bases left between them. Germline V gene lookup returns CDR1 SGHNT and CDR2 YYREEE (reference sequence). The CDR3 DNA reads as TGTGCCAGCAGCTTGAGCGAGGTCCAAGAGACCCAGTACTTC. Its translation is CASSLSEVQETQYF. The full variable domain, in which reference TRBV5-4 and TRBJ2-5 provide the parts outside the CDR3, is ETGVTQSPTHLIKTRGQQVTLRCSSQSGHNTVSWYQQALGQGPQFIFQYYREEENGRGNFPPRFSGLQFPNYSSELNVNALELDDSALYLCASSLSEVQETQYFGPGTRLLVL.

CDR3 in DNA: TGTGCCAGCAGTGACTACCTCGGGACAGGGGGTTCCTATGGCTACACCTTC. This encodes CASSDYLGTGGSYGYTF. This chain connects TRBV27 to TRBJ1-2; TRBD1 agrees at 11 bases. CDR3 length: 17 residues. Trimming cost V 5 bases and J 4 bases; bases outside gene matches: 12. Per the germline V gene, CDR1 is MNHEY and CDR2 is SMNVEV (reference sequence).

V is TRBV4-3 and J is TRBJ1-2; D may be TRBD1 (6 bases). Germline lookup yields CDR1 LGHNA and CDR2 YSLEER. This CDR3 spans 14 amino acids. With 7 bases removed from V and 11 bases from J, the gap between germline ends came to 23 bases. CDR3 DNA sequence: TGCGCCAGCACCCCTGGAAACCGACAGGACTGTTACACCTTC. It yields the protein CASTPGNRQDCYTF.

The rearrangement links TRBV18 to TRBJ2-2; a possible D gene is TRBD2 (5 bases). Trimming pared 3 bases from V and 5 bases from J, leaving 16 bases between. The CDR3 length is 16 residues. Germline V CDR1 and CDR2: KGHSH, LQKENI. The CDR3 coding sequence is TGTGCCAGCTCACCCCCGAGGCCTAGCCCGACCGGGGAGCTGTTTTTT. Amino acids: CASSPPRPSPTGELFF.

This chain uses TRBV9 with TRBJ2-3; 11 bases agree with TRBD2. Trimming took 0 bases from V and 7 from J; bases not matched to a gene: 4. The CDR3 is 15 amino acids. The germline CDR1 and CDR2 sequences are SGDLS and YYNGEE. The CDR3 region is CASSVVASGGYTQYF. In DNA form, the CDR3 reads TGTGCCAGCAGCGTAGTGGCTAGCGGGGGGTATACGCAGTATTTT.

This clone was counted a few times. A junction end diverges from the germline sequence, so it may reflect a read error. The CDR3 loop is CASSRGLIGAGANGLTF. The CDR3 DNA follows: TGTGCCAGCAGCCGGGGACTGATTGGCGCTGGGGCCAACGGCCTGACTTTC. The chain has TRBV7-9 and TRBJ2-6; D may be TRBD2 (6 bases). The CDR3 is made up of 17 amino acids. Germline CDR1 is SEHNR and CDR2 is FQNEAQ (reference sequence).

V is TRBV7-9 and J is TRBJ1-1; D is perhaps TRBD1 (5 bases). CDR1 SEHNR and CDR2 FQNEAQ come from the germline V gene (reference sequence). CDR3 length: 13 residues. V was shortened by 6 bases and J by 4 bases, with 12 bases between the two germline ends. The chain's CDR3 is CASSPQGTTEAFF. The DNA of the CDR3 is TGTGCCAGCAGTCCCCAGGGAACCACTGAAGCTTTCTTT.

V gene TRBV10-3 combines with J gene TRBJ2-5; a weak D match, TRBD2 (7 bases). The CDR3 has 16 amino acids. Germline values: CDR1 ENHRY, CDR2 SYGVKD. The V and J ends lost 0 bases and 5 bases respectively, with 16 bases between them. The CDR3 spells CAISESTLGGAETQYF. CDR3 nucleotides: TGTGCCATCAGTGAGTCGACACTGGGGGGGGCGGAGACCCAGTACTTC.

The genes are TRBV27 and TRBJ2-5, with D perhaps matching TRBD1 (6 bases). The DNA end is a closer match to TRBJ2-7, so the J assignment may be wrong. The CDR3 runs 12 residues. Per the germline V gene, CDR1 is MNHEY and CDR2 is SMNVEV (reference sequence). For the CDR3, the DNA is TGTGCCAGCAAGGGGTACAGGGACGAGCAGTACTTC. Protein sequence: CASKGYRDEQYF.

CDR3 residues: CASSLVGTSSNEQFF. For the CDR3, the DNA is TGTGCCAGCAGCTTAGTTGGGACTAGCTCCAATGAGCAGTTCTTC. The V call is TRBV7-2, the J call TRBJ2-1; TRBD2 agrees at 9 bases. This CDR3 has 15 residues. Trimming at V came to 1 base and at J to 6 bases, leaving 4 bases not matched to a gene. Germline V lookup: CDR1 SGHTA, CDR2 FQGNSA.